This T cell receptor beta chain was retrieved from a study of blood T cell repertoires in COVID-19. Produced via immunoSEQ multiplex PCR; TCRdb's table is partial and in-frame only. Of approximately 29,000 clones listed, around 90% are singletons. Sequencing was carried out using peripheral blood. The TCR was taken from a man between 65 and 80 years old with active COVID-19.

For the CDR3, the DNA is TGTGCCAGCAGTTACCCCACGGGAAGAAACACAGATACGCAGTATTTT. The encoded protein is CASSYPTGRNTDTQYF. The chain employs TRBV6-2 or TRBV6-3 and TRBJ2-3, with D perhaps matching TRBD2 (5 bases). This CDR3 region has 16 residues. V was cut by 2 bases and J by 2 bases, with 14 bases left in between. Looked up from germline, CDR1 is MNHEY and CDR2 is SVGEGT.